This TCR beta chain came from a study of shared clonotypes between healthy human individuals. Study-wide results and caveats: In having few donors, the study represented limited genetic and exposure-history diversity.

Concerning this clone: No antigen is known for it.

Method: immunoSEQ multiplex PCR; TCRdb's copy keeps in-frame clones and lacks some. The table has some 1.4 million clones, roughly 97% seen once. Adult Caucasians living in Nashville, Tennessee made up all of the donors. The length of the CDR3 is 11 residues. Germline-derived CDR1 and CDR2 are SQVTM and ANQGSEA. Between the trimmed V and J ends, which lost 2 bases and 14 bases, there was a span of 12 bases. J is TRBJ1-4 and V is TRBV29-1, with D tentatively TRBD1 (5 bases). The sample taken for sequencing was naive CD4+ T cells sorted from blood. This sample's subset: CD45RA+ positively selected. The TCR was taken from a man aged 25-45 years in good health. The CDR3 protein is CSVEYRDALFF. DNA for the CDR3: TGCAGCGTTGAATATAGGGACGCGCTGTTTTTT.